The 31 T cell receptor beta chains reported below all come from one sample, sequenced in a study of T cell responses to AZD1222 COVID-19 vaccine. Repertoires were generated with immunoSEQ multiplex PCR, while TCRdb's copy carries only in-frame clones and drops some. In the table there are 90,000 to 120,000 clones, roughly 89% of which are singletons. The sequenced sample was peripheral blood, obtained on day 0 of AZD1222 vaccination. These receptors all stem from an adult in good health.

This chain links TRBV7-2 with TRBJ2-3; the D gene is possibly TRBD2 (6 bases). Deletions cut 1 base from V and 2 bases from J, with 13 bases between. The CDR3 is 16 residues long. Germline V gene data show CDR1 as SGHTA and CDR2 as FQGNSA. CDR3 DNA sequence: TGTGCCAGCAGCTTAGACCTTAGCGGTACCACAGATACGCAGTATTTT. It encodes CASSLDLSGTTDTQYF.

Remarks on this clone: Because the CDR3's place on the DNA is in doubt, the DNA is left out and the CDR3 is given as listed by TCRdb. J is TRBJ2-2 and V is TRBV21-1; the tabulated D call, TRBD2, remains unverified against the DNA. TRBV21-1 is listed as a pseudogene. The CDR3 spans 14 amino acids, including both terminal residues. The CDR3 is CASSWGSGTGELFF.

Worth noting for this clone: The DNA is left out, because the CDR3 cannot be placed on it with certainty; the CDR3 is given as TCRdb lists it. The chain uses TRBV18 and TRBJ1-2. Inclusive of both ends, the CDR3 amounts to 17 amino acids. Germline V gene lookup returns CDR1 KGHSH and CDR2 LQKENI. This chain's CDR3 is CASTSGRASTSLYGYTF.

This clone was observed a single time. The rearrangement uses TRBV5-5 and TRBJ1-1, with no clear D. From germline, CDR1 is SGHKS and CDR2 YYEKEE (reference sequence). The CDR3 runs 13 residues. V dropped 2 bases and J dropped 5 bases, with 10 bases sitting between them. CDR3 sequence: CASSLEVVTEAFF. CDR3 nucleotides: TGTGCCAGCAGCTTAGAGGTTGTGACTGAAGCTTTCTTT.

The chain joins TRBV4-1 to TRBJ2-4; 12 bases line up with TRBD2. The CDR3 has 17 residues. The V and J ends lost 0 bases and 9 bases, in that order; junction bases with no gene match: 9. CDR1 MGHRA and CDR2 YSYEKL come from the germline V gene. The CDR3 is CASSQEPLAGGPGIQYF. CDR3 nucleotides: TGCGCCAGCAGCCAAGAACCTCTAGCGGGGGGGCCAGGCATTCAGTACTTC.

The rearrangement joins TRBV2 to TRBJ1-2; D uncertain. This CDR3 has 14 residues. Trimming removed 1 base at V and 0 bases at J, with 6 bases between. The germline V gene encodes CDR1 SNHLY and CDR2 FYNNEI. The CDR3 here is CASSEGWTNYGYTF. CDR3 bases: TGTGCCAGCAGTGAAGGCTGGACTAACTATGGCTACACCTTC.

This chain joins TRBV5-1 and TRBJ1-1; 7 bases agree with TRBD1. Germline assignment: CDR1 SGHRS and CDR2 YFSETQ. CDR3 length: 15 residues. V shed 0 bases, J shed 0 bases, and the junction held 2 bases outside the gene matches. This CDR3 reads CASSLGDSLNTEAFF. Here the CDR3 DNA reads TGCGCCAGCAGCTTGGGGGACAGCTTGAACACTGAAGCTTTCTTT.

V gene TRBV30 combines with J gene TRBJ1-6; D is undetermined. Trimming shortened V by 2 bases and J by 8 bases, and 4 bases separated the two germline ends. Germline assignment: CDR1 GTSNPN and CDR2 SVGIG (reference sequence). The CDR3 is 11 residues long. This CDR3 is CAWSRDSPLHF. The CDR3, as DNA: TGTGCCTGGAGTAGGGATTCACCCCTCCACTTT.

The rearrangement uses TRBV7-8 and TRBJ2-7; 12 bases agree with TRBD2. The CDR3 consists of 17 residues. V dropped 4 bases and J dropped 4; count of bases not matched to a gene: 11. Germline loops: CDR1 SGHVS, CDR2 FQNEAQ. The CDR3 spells CASSSRPGLAGIYEQYF. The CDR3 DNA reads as TGTGCCAGCAGCTCCCGCCCTGGACTAGCGGGGATTTACGAGCAGTACTTC.

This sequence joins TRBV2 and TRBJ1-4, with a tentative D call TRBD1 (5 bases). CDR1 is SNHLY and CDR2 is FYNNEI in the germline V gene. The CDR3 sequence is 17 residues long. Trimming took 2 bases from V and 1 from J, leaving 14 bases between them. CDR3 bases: TGTGCCAGCAGTGAATCAGGGTCCCTAATAACTAATGAAAAACTGTTTTTT. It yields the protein CASSESGSLITNEKLFF.

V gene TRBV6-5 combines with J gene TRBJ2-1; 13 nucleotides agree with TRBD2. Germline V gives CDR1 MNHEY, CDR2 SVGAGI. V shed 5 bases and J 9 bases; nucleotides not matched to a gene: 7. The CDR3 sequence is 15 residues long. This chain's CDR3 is CASSQTSGGPGEQFF. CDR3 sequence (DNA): TGTGCCAGCAGTCAGACTAGCGGGGGGCCCGGTGAGCAGTTCTTC.

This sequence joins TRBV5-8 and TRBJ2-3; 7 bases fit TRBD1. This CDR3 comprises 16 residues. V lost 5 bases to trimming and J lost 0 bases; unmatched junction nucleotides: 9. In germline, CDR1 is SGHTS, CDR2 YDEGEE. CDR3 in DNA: TGTGCCAGCAGTTTACTACCGGGACAGAGCACAGATACGCAGTATTTT. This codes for CASSLLPGQSTDTQYF.

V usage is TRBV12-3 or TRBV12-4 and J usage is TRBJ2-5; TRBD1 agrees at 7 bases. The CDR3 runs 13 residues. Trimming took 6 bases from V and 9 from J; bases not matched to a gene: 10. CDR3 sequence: CASSGQAQGAQYF. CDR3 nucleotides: TGTGCCAGCAGCGGACAGGCCCAGGGGGCCCAGTACTTC.

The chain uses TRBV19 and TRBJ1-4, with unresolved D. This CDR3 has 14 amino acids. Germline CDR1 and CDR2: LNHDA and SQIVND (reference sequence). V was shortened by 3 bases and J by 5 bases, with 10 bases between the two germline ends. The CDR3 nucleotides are TGTGCCAGTAGTATCCAACAGCCGAATGAAAAACTGTTTTTT. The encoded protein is CASSIQQPNEKLFF.

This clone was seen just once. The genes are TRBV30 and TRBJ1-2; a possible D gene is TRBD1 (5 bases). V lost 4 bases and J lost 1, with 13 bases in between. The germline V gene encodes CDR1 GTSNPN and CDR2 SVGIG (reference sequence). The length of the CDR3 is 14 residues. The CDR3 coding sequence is TGTGCCTGGATGCGGGGCAGGGATAACTATGGCTACACCTTC. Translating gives CAWMRGRDNYGYTF. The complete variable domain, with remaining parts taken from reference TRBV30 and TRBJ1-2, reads SQTIHQWPATLVQPVGSPLSLECTVEGTSNPNLYWYRQAAGRGLQLLFYSVGIGQISSEVPQNLSASRPQDRQFILSSKKLLLSDSGFYLCAWMRGRDNYGYTFGSGTRLTVV.

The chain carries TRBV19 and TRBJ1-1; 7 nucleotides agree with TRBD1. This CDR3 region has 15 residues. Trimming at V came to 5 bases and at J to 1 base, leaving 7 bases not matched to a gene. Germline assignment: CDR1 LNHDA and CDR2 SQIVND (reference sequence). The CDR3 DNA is TGTGCCAGTAGTCCGAGGGGGACAGCGAACACTGAAGCTTTCTTT. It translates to CASSPRGTANTEAFF.

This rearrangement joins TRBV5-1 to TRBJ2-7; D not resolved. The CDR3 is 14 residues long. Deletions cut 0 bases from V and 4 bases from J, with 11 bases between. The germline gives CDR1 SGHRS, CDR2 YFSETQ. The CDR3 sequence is CASSLGRSAYEQYF. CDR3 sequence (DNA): TGCGCCAGCAGCTTGGGAAGGTCGGCGTACGAGCAGTACTTC.

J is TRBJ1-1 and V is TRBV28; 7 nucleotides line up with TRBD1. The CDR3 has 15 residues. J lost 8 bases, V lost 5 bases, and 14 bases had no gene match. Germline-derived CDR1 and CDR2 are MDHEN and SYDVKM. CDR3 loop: CASSPPRQGSKEAFF. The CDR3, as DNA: TGTGCCAGCAGTCCACCACGACAGGGCTCGAAGGAAGCTTTCTTT.

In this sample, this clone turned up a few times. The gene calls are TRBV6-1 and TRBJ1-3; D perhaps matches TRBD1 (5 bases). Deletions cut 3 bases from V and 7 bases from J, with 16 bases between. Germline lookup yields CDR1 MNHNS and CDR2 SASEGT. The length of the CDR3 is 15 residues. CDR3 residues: CASSEISGPRNTIYF. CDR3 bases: TGTGCCAGCAGTGAGATATCGGGACCCCGGAACACCATATATTTT.

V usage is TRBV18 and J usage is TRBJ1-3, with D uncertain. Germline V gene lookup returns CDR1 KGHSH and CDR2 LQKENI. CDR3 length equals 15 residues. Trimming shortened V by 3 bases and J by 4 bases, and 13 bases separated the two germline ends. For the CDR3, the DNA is TGTGCCAGCTCACCTAGACTGCAGGCGGGAAACACCATATATTTT. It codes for CASSPRLQAGNTIYF.

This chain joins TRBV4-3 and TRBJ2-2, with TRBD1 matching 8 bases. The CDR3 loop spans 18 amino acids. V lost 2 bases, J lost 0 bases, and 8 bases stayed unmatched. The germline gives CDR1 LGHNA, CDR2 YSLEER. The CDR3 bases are TGCGCCAGCAGCCAAAGGGACAGGAATTACGCGAACACCGGGGAGCTGTTTTTT. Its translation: CASSQRDRNYANTGELFF.

The CDR3 DNA reads as TGTGCCAGCAGTTCGACAGGGGGAATCGGCTACACCTTC. Its protein product is CASSSTGGIGYTF. The gene calls are TRBV6-2 or TRBV6-3 and TRBJ1-2, with 9 bases identical to TRBD1. Trimming removed 4 bases from V and 8 bases from J; junction bases left unmatched: 5. The CDR3 is made up of 13 amino acids. The germline V gene has CDR1 MNHEY and CDR2 SVGEGT.

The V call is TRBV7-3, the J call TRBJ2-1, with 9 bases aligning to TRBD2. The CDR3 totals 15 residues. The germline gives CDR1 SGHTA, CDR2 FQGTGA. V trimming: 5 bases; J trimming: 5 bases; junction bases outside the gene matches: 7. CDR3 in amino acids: CASSLKRGANNEQFF. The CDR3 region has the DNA TGTGCCAGCAGCCTCAAGCGGGGGGCCAACAATGAGCAGTTCTTC.

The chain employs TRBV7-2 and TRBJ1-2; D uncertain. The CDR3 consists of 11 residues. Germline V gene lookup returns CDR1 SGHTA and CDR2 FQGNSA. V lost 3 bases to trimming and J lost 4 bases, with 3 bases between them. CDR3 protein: CASSFSYGYTF. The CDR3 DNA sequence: TGTGCCAGCAGCTTCAGCTATGGCTACACCTTC. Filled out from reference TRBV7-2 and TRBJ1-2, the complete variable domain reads GAGVSQSPSNKVTEKGKDVELRCDPISGHTALYWYRQSLGQGLEFLIYFQGNSAPDKSGLPSDRFSAERTGGSVSTLTIQRTQQEDSAVYLCASSFSYGYTFGSGTRLTVV.

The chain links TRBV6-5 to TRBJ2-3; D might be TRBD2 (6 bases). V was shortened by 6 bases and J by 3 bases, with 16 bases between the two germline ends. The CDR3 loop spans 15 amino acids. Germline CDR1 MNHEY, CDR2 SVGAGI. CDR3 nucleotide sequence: TGTGCCAGCAGGGCTCGGGGACGGGGGACAGATACGCAGTATTTT. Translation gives CASRARGRGTDTQYF.

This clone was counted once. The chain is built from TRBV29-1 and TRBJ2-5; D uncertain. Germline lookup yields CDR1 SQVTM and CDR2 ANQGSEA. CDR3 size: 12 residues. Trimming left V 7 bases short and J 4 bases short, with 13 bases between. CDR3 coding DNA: TGCAGCGCCGTCCTAAGGGCAGAGACCCAGTACTTC. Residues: CSAVLRAETQYF. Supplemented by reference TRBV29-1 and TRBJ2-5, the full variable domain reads SAVISQKPSRDICQRGTSLTIQCQVDSQVTMMFWYRQQPGQSLTLIATANQGSEATYESGFVIDKFPISRPNLTFSTLTVSNMSPEDSSIYLCSAVLRAETQYFGPGTRLLVL.

This CDR3 is CASSQDRAGGDEKLFF. CDR3 DNA sequence: TGCGCCAGCAGCCAAGATAGGGCCGGGGGAGATGAAAAACTGTTTTTT. V usage is TRBV4-3 and J usage is TRBJ1-4, with D perhaps TRBD1 (5 bases). The CDR3 runs 16 residues. Germline V lookup: CDR1 LGHNA, CDR2 YSLEER. The V end lost 0 bases, the J end lost 6 bases, and 14 bases lay between the germline ends.

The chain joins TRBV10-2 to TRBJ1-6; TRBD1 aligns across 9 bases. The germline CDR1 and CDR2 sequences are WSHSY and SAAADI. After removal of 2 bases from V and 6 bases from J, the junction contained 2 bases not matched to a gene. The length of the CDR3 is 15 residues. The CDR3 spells CASSENRGLNSPLHF. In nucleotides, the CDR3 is TGCGCCAGCAGTGAGAACAGGGGGCTTAATTCACCCCTCCACTTT.

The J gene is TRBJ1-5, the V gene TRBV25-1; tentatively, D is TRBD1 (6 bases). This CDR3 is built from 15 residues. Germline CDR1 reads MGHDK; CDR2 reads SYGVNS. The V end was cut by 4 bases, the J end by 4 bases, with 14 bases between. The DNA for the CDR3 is TGTGCCAGCAGTGCAGCGGGGGCCCCTAATCAGCCCCAGCATTTT. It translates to CASSAAGAPNQPQHF.

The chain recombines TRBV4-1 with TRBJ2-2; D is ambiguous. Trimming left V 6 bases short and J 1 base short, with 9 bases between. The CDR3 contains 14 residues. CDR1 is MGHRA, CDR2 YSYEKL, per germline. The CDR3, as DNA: TGCGCCAGCAGTAGGGTGATGAACACCGGGGAGCTGTTTTTT. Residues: CASSRVMNTGELFF.

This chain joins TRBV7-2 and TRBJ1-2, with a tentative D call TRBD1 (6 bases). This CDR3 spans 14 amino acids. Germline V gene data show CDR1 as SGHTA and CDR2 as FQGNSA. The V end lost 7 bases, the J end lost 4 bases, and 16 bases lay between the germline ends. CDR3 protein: CASTEVGGPYGYTF. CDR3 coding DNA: TGTGCCAGCACTGAAGTGGGGGGCCCCTATGGCTACACCTTC.